Presented here are 20 T cell receptor beta chains from one specimen sequenced in a study of blood T cells in healthy people across ages. The second PCR ran 7 to 11 cycles with a sample-barcoded 5' primer and J-beta primers. MiXCR was run by TCRdb on the 5' RACE reads, yielding one entry per CDR3 protein. The sample lists around 620,000 distinct CDR3 sequences; roughly 28% were seen once. What was sequenced was blood. The receptor set was obtained from a woman between 70 and 85 years old in good health.

This clonotype was counted between two and nine times. This chain links TRBV6-1 with TRBJ1-1; no reliable D call. Germline CDR1 reads MNHNS; CDR2 reads SASEGT. CDR3 size: 16 residues. V lost 4 bases and J lost 6, with 21 bases in between. CDR3 residues: CASSVQSGRSTSEAFF. As DNA, the CDR3 is TGTGCCAGCAGTGTCCAATCAGGACGGTCAACCTCTGAAGCTTTCTTT.

V is TRBV5-5 and J is TRBJ1-1; TRBD1 matches at 8 bases. The CDR3 sequence is 13 residues long. Germline values: CDR1 SGHKS, CDR2 YYEKEE (reference sequence). Germline trimming cut 4 bases from V and 8 bases from J; bases unmatched to any gene: 7. Written as DNA, the CDR3 is TGTGCCAGCAGCACTGGACAGGGTTTAGAAGCTTTCTTT. It is translated as CASSTGQGLEAFF.

CDR3 sequence reads: CASSLVGGGRDNSPLHF. The CDR3 region has the DNA TGTGCCAGCAGCTTAGTGGGTGGGGGGCGCGATAATTCACCCCTCCACTTT. The chain joins TRBV7-2 to TRBJ1-6; weak D call: TRBD1 (6 bases). CDR3 length equals 17 residues. Germline CDR1 is SGHTA and CDR2 is FQGNSA. V lost 1 base and J 5 bases, leaving 15 bases between the germline ends.

The V gene is TRBV20-1, the J gene TRBJ2-5, with 7 bases matching TRBD2. The J call may be incorrect, as the DNA end agrees better with TRBJ2-1. Germline assignment: CDR1 DFQATT and CDR2 SNEGSKA (reference sequence). The CDR3 has 15 amino acids. The CDR3 sequence: CSARDWRGNRNEQFF. Here the CDR3 DNA reads TGCAGTGCTAGAGACTGGCGGGGGAATCGCAATGAGCAGTTCTTC.

This clonotype was counted once. The V call is TRBV18, the J call TRBJ1-3; unclear D gene. Trimming left V 1 base short and J 0 bases short, with 10 bases between. Germline CDR1 KGHSH, CDR2 LQKENI. The CDR3 runs to 16 residues. CDR3 residues: CASSPRRTLSGNTIYF. CDR3 sequence (DNA): TGTGCCAGCTCACCACGGAGGACCCTCTCTGGAAACACCATATATTTT.

The chain uses TRBV6-2 or TRBV6-3 and TRBJ2-5; D may be TRBD2 (6 bases). CDR3 length: 17 amino acids. Germline V CDR1 and CDR2: MNHEY, SVGEGT. With 5 bases removed from V and 4 bases from J, the gap between germline ends came to 23 bases. The CDR3 sequence is CASSPPGTPSYSETQYF. The CDR3 DNA is TGTGCCAGCAGTCCCCCCGGGACTCCGAGTTACTCAGAGACCCAGTACTTC.

This sequence joins TRBV10-2 and TRBJ2-3, with 10 bases that match TRBD1. After removal of 0 bases from V and 12 bases from J, the junction contained 3 bases not matched to a gene. Germline CDR1 WSHSY, CDR2 SAAADI. The CDR3 totals 13 residues. The CDR3 sequence: CASSESRDRGQYF. DNA for the CDR3: TGCGCCAGCAGTGAGTCGAGGGACAGGGGCCAGTATTTT.

The CDR3 DNA is TGTGCCAGCAGTCGGGAGCGGGGGGGCCATTCTGAGCAGTTCTTC. This sequence encodes CASSRERGGHSEQFF. V gene TRBV12-3 or TRBV12-4 combines with J gene TRBJ2-1, with 10 bases lining up with TRBD2. The CDR3 runs to 15 residues. The V gene end was trimmed by 5 bases and the J gene end by 9 bases; junction bases not matched to a gene: 10.

This clonotype was recorded a few times. This rearrangement joins TRBV5-1 to TRBJ1-2; D is unclear. The ends were cut back, 1 base at V and 2 bases at J, with 9 bases in the middle. This CDR3 contains 14 residues. In germline, CDR1 is SGHRS, CDR2 YFSETQ. The CDR3 reads CASSLRVGNYGYTF. The CDR3, as DNA: TGCGCCAGCAGCTTGAGGGTAGGGAACTATGGCTACACCTTC.

This clonotype came up a few times. V is TRBV18 and J is TRBJ1-1; D may be TRBD1 (5 bases). CDR3 length equals 16 residues. Deletions cut 1 base from V and 4 bases from J, with 16 bases between. Germline V lookup: CDR1 KGHSH, CDR2 LQKENI. As DNA, the CDR3 is TGTGCCAGCTCACCACTCGTCGAAGCAGGGCCCACTGAAGCTTTCTTT. The encoded protein is CASSPLVEAGPTEAFF.

This clonotype has more than one count but fewer than ten. This rearrangement joins TRBV5-1 to TRBJ2-3, with D possibly being TRBD1 (6 bases). Germline values: CDR1 SGHRS, CDR2 YFSETQ. The CDR3 length is 14 residues. With 3 bases removed from V and 3 bases from J, the gap between germline ends came to 11 bases. In DNA, the CDR3 is TGCGCCAGCAGCTCCTGGACAGTAACAGATACGCAGTATTTT. This sequence encodes CASSSWTVTDTQYF.

This chain connects TRBV6-5 to TRBJ2-3, with D unclear. The CDR3 is made up of 16 amino acids. Trimming took off 3 bases at V and 4 bases at J, with 17 bases between the two ends. Germline V gene sequence: CDR1 MNHEY, CDR2 SVGAGI. The CDR3 region has the DNA TGTGCCAGCAGTTATCATGGAATCCCGGTAGCAGATACGCAGTATTTT. As protein: CASSYHGIPVADTQYF.

This sequence joins TRBV9 and TRBJ2-5; 8 bases are a match to TRBD2. V shed 4 bases, J shed 3 bases, and the junction held 11 bases outside the gene matches. The CDR3 loop spans 16 amino acids. Germline CDR1 is SGDLS and CDR2 is YYNGEE. The chain's CDR3 is CASSPGGGSGKETQYF. The DNA for the CDR3 is TGTGCCAGCAGCCCCGGGGGCGGTAGCGGGAAAGAGACCCAGTACTTC. The whole variable domain, filled in from reference TRBV9 and TRBJ2-5, reads DSGVTQTPKHLITATGQRVTLRCSPRSGDLSVYWYQQSLDQGLQFLIQYYNGEERAKGNILERFSAQQFPDLHSELNLSSLELGDSALYFCASSPGGGSGKETQYFGPGTRLLVL.

The V gene is TRBV20-1, the J gene TRBJ2-7, with a possible D match to TRBD1 (6 bases). The CDR3 covers 14 residues. Trimming removed 0 bases at V and 4 bases at J, with 13 bases between. The germline V gene has CDR1 DFQATT and CDR2 SNEGSKA (reference sequence). The CDR3 region is CSAREVRGGYEQYF. As DNA, the CDR3 is TGCAGTGCTAGAGAAGTCAGGGGCGGATACGAGCAGTACTTC.

This clonotype was counted between two and nine times. The V gene is TRBV2, the J gene TRBJ1-2; D remains ambiguous. The CDR3 extends over 15 amino acids. Germline loops: CDR1 SNHLY, CDR2 FYNNEI. Trimming cost V 0 bases and J 3 bases, with 11 bases left between them. The CDR3 DNA sequence: TGTGCCAGCAGTGAAGCGATAAGGTACCACTATGGCTACACCTTC. Its translation: CASSEAIRYHYGYTF.

This clonotype was seen a handful of times. CDR3 DNA sequence: TGTGCCATCACATCCACGGGGGCCTCTGCTAGCACAGATACGCAGTATTTT. It specifies CAITSTGASASTDTQYF. This rearrangement joins TRBV10-3 to TRBJ2-3, with D perhaps TRBD1 or TRBD2 (6 bases each). Between the trimmed V and J ends, which lost 7 bases and 0 bases, there was a span of 20 bases. This CDR3 has 17 residues. Germline CDR1 is ENHRY and CDR2 is SYGVKD.

This sequence joins TRBV4-2 and TRBJ2-7, with D perhaps matching TRBD2 (6 bases). V shed 3 bases and J shed 6 bases, with 9 bases lying between them. Germline V lookup: CDR1 LGHNA, CDR2 YNFKEQ. The CDR3 spans 12 residues. CDR3: CASSQEGIEQYF. The CDR3 DNA sequence: TGTGCCAGCAGCCAGGAGGGAATCGAGCAGTACTTC.

The gene calls are TRBV7-2 and TRBJ2-5; 7 bases are a match to TRBD1. The assigned J gene may be wrong: the sequence end matches TRBJ2-1 better. This CDR3 comprises 14 residues. Germline V gene sequence: CDR1 SGHTA, CDR2 FQGNSA. Here the CDR3 DNA reads TGTGCCAGCAGCCGGGACAGTGCCTACAATGAGCAGTTCTTC. Amino acids: CASSRDSAYNEQFF.

This clonotype was counted ten times or more. The rearrangement links TRBV7-9 to TRBJ1-4, with TRBD1 identical over 7 bases. The germline CDR1 and CDR2 sequences are SEHNR and FQNEAQ (reference sequence). The CDR3 extends over 16 amino acids. With 4 bases clipped from V and 5 bases from J, the junction kept 10 bases outside the gene matches. Here the CDR3 DNA reads TGTGCCAGCAGCTCCGACAGGGCAGGGTGGAATGAAAAACTGTTTTTT. Protein: CASSSDRAGWNEKLFF.

Ten or more counts support this clonotype. The chain couples TRBV29-1 to TRBJ2-1, with 7 bases lining up with TRBD1. Germline trimming cut 4 bases from V and 0 bases from J; bases unmatched to any gene: 9. CDR1 is SQVTM and CDR2 is ANQGSEA in the germline V gene. This CDR3 has 16 amino acids. CDR3 region: CSVARGTLSSYNEQFF. The CDR3 bases are TGCAGCGTTGCCAGGGGGACACTTAGCTCCTACAATGAGCAGTTCTTC.